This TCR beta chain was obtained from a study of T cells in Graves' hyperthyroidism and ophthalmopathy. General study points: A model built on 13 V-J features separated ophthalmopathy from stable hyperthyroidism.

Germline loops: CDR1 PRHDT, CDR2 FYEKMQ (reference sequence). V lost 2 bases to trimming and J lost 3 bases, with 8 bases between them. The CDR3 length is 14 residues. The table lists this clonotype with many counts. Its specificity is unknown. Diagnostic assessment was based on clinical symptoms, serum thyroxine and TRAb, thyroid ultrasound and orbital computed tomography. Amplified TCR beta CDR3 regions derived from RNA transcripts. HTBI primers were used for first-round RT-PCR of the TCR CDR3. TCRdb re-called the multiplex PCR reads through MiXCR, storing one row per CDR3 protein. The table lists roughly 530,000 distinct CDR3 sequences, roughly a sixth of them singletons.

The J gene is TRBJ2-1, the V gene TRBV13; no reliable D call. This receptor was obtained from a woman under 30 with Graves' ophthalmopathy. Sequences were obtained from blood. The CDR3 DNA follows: TGTGCCAGCAGCTTAAGCCCGTACTACAATGAGCAGTTCTTC. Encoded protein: CASSLSPYYNEQFF.